Listed here are 20 T cell receptor beta chains from one sample, sequenced in a study of T-cell memory formation after mild COVID-19. One entry per CDR3 protein, called by TCRdb with MiXCR from the 5' RACE reads. The sample has approximately 300,000 distinct CDR3 sequences; 7% to 10% are singletons. Sequenced: PBMCs or a T cell subset sorted from them (not recorded which). The receptors originated from a man aged 18 to 29 who had mild COVID-19 (a few samples of this study predate the infection). Cell type and time point are not known.

The chain links TRBV27 to TRBJ2-2, with D unresolved. V lost 6 bases, J lost 0 bases, and 11 bases lay in between. The germline V gene encodes CDR1 MNHEY and CDR2 SMNVEV (reference sequence). This CDR3 spans 15 amino acids. Written as DNA, the CDR3 is TGTGCCAGCAGCCATATCATTACGAACACCGGGGAGCTGTTTTTT. As protein: CASSHIITNTGELFF.

This clonotype was detected a few times. J is TRBJ1-4 and V is TRBV12-3 or TRBV12-4; weak D call: TRBD1 (6 bases). The CDR3 is made up of 15 amino acids. V gave up 5 bases and J gave up 5 bases, with 15 bases separating them. As DNA, the CDR3 is TGTGCCAGCAGTAGGGGGGACGGTTTAAATGAAAAACTGTTTTTT. This codes for CASSRGDGLNEKLFF.

The CDR3 sequence: CASSFSGGADQPQHF. For the CDR3, the DNA is TGCGCCAGCAGCTTTTCGGGAGGGGCGGACCAGCCCCAGCATTTT. This sequence joins TRBV5-1 and TRBJ1-5; a weak D match, TRBD1 (5 bases). CDR3 length equals 15 residues. Per the germline V gene, CDR1 is SGHRS and CDR2 is YFSETQ. With 2 bases removed from V and 7 bases from J, the gap between germline ends came to 16 bases.

This clonotype was detected a few times. This chain joins TRBV7-2 and TRBJ1-2; D remains unclear. CDR1 and CDR2 (germline): SGHTA, FQGNSA. The V end was cut by 4 bases, the J end by 5 bases, with 14 bases between. The CDR3 loop spans 14 amino acids. The CDR3: CASSYTMSAYGYTF. The CDR3 bases are TGTGCCAGCAGCTATACGATGAGCGCGTATGGCTACACCTTC.

The table lists this clonotype with many counts. The chain joins TRBV5-1 to TRBJ2-4, with no clear D. The CDR3 runs 14 residues. V was pared by 4 bases and J by 0 bases, with 8 bases between. Germline V gene lookup returns CDR1 SGHRS and CDR2 YFSETQ. DNA of the CDR3: TGCGCCAGCAGCACAGATCTAGCCAAAAACATTCAGTACTTC. This codes for CASSTDLAKNIQYF.

This chain connects TRBV7-9 to TRBJ1-1; possible D gene TRBD1, 5 bases. In germline, CDR1 is SEHNR, CDR2 FQNEAQ (reference sequence). The V end lost 4 bases, the J end lost 4 bases, and 13 bases lay between the germline ends. This CDR3 comprises 14 residues. The CDR3 DNA sequence: TGTGCCAGCAGCTCAGGGACGGCAAGCACTGAAGCTTTCTTT. As protein: CASSSGTASTEAFF.

Ten or more counts support this clonotype. The J gene is TRBJ2-5, the V gene TRBV30; 10 nucleotides agree with TRBD2. In germline, CDR1 is GTSNPN, CDR2 SVGIG (reference sequence). The CDR3 contains 13 residues. After removal of 2 bases from V and 7 bases from J, the junction contained 4 bases not matched to a gene. CDR3 DNA sequence: TGTGCCTGGAGTTTAGCGGGGGGTGGGACCCAGTACTTC. Translated: CAWSLAGGGTQYF.

This clonotype turned up a few times. The chain recombines TRBV2 with TRBJ2-3; no firm D call. Trimming removed 0 bases at V and 2 bases at J, with 24 bases between. The CDR3 has 20 amino acids. CDR1 SNHLY and CDR2 FYNNEI come from the germline V gene. CDR3 nucleotide sequence: TGTGCCAGCAGTGAAGCCCTGACCGTAGGACCGTGGAAGATCACAGATACGCAGTATTTT. Translation gives CASSEALTVGPWKITDTQYF.

This clonotype was seen a handful of times. V and J are TRBV9 and TRBJ1-1; D is unresolved. V lost 4 bases to trimming and J lost 7 bases, with 23 bases between them. CDR1 is SGDLS and CDR2 is YYNGEE in the germline V gene. CDR3 length equals 16 residues. In nucleotides, the CDR3 is TGTGCCAGCAGCCCGCTATTCCCCAGTAAAAGTTATGAAGCTTTCTTT. This sequence encodes CASSPLFPSKSYEAFF. Combining the CDR3 with reference TRBV9 and TRBJ1-1 gives the whole variable domain DSGVTQTPKHLITATGQRVTLRCSPRSGDLSVYWYQQSLDQGLQFLIQYYNGEERAKGNILERFSAQQFPDLHSELNLSSLELGDSALYFCASSPLFPSKSYEAFFGQGTRLTVV.

V is TRBV12-3 or TRBV12-4 and J is TRBJ1-6; no clear D. Trimming removed 3 bases from V and 11 bases from J, with 20 bases in between. The CDR3 extends over 16 amino acids. CDR3 coding DNA: TGTGCCAGCAGTTTTAGTGCCTCCATGAGGCTAGCACCCCTCCACTTT. It specifies CASSFSASMRLAPLHF.

The genes are TRBV18 and TRBJ1-3; D is ambiguous. This CDR3 comprises 14 residues. Between the trimmed V and J ends, which lost 3 bases and 3 bases, there was a span of 9 bases. Germline CDR1 KGHSH, CDR2 LQKENI. CDR3 sequence reads: CASSPRENGNTIYF. The CDR3 nucleotides read TGTGCCAGCTCACCCCGGGAGAATGGAAACACCATATATTTT.

This clonotype showed up just a few times. V usage is TRBV18 and J usage is TRBJ2-5; tentatively, D is TRBD2 (5 bases). The germline gives CDR1 KGHSH, CDR2 LQKENI. The CDR3 length is 13 residues. Trimming took off 3 bases at V and 4 bases at J, with 9 bases between the two ends. The CDR3 bases are TGTGCCAGCTCACCGGAGGTTGGAGAGACCCAGTACTTC. This sequence encodes CASSPEVGETQYF.

In its sample, this clonotype was seen many times. The V gene is TRBV7-2, the J gene TRBJ2-5, with a weak D call TRBD1 (6 bases). V was clipped by 3 bases and J by 5 bases, with 13 bases between them. CDR3 length equals 14 residues. Per germline, CDR1 SGHTA and CDR2 FQGNSA. CDR3 sequence (DNA): TGTGCCAGCAGCTTGGGTCAGGGGTGGGAGACCCAGTACTTC. It is translated as CASSLGQGWETQYF.

The rearrangement joins TRBV15 to TRBJ2-1, with D maybe TRBD2 (5 bases). Trimming took 0 bases from V and 4 from J, leaving 16 bases between them. Germline V gene sequence: CDR1 LNHNV, CDR2 YYDKDF (reference sequence). The CDR3 is 17 amino acids. The chain's CDR3 is CATSRDPRTRTYNEQFF. As DNA, the CDR3 is TGTGCCACCAGCAGAGACCCTCGGACCCGGACTTACAATGAGCAGTTCTTC.

V and J are TRBV30 and TRBJ2-7; D is undetermined. Trimming stripped 7 bases from V and 2 bases from J, with 21 bases between. There are 15 residues in the CDR3. Looked up from germline, CDR1 is GTSNPN and CDR2 is SVGIG (reference sequence). The CDR3 region has the DNA TGTGCCTTATATGATGGCCGGCAGCCAGCCTACGAGCAGTACTTC. Encoded protein: CALYDGRQPAYEQYF.

Here the CDR3 reads CASSLVGQDGDTQYF. The CDR3 nucleotides are TGCGCCAGCAGCTTGGTGGGACAAGATGGGGATACGCAGTATTTT. The chain has TRBV5-1 and TRBJ2-3, with D possibly matching TRBD1 (6 bases). V was shortened by 0 bases and J by 6 bases, with 14 bases between the two germline ends. Germline V gene data show CDR1 as SGHRS and CDR2 as YFSETQ. This CDR3 spans 15 amino acids.

This clonotype was counted a few times. V and J are TRBV20-1 and TRBJ2-2, with TRBD2 as a possible D gene (5 bases). CDR3 length: 14 amino acids. Per germline, CDR1 DFQATT and CDR2 SNEGSKA (reference sequence). V was pared by 4 bases and J by 7 bases, with 16 bases between. CDR3 amino acids: CSAIRSGNHGELFF. The CDR3 DNA reads as TGCAGTGCTATCCGGTCGGGGAATCACGGGGAGCTGTTTTTT.

This clonotype has more than one count but fewer than ten. The chain employs TRBV4-1 and TRBJ1-2; D gene unclear. The CDR3 spans 16 residues. Trimming removed 0 bases at V and 1 base at J, with 12 bases between. Looked up from germline, CDR1 is MGHRA and CDR2 is YSYEKL. The DNA of the CDR3 is TGCGCCAGCAGCCAAGAATGGTCAGGTTATAACTATGGCTACACCTTC. Translation gives CASSQEWSGYNYGYTF.

This sequence joins TRBV7-8 and TRBJ2-4; perhaps TRBD2 as D (6 bases). With 5 bases removed from V and 6 bases from J, the gap between germline ends came to 17 bases. The germline CDR1 and CDR2 sequences are SGHVS and FQNEAQ. This CDR3 has 15 amino acids. CDR3 sequence (DNA): TGTGCCAGCAGCCCCATCCGCGGGCGGGGAAACATTCAGTACTTC. It specifies CASSPIRGRGNIQYF.

The rearrangement joins TRBV6-5 to TRBJ2-3; D unresolved. The germline gives CDR1 MNHEY, CDR2 SVGAGI. The CDR3 contains 12 residues. The V end lost 10 bases, the J end lost 0 bases, and 8 bases lay between the germline ends. The CDR3 here is CATTASTDTQYF. For the CDR3, the DNA is TGTGCCACCACAGCTAGCACAGATACGCAGTATTTT.